One and the same sample provided the 10 T cell receptor beta chains below, sequenced in a study of shared clonotypes between healthy human individuals. Libraries were prepared by immunoSEQ multiplex PCR; TCRdb keeps only in-frame clonotypes and omits some of them. The data contain around 2,000,000 clones, approximately 95% of them singletons. Naive CD8 cells were CD45RO-negative, positively selected for CCR7, excluding terminally differentiated effector memory CD45RA+ cells. The specimen sequenced was naive CD8+ T cells sorted from blood. The receptors come from a man between 18 and 35 years old in good health.

V and J are TRBV5-8 and TRBJ1-2; perhaps TRBD1 as D (6 bases). V lost 4 bases to trimming and J lost 1 base, with 14 bases between them. The CDR3 extends over 15 amino acids. From germline, CDR1 is SGHTS and CDR2 YDEGEE. The CDR3 reads CASSIRDKLNYGYTF. The CDR3 DNA follows: TGTGCCAGCAGCATCAGGGACAAACTTAACTATGGCTACACCTTC.

The sample holds one count of this clone. The rearrangement joins TRBV30 to TRBJ2-7; 8 nucleotides agree with TRBD2. The J segment lost 3 bases and the V segment lost 0 bases, leaving 4 bases of the junction unmatched. The CDR3 contains 14 residues. Germline CDR1 and CDR2: GTSNPN and SVGIG (reference sequence). The CDR3 nucleotides read TGTGCCTGGAGTGTGGCGGGGGGCGACTACGAGCAGTACTTC. The encoded protein is CAWSVAGGDYEQYF.

The V and J genes are TRBV7-9 and TRBJ1-1; 7 bases line up with TRBD1. Germline CDR1 and CDR2: SEHNR and FQNEAQ (reference sequence). This CDR3 region has 14 residues. With 4 bases clipped from V and 6 bases from J, the junction kept 8 bases outside the gene matches. The CDR3 sequence: CASSYTSTGPEAFF. CDR3 DNA sequence: TGTGCCAGCAGCTATACCTCGACAGGGCCTGAAGCTTTCTTT.

The gene calls are TRBV4-3 and TRBJ2-3; D is ambiguous. The CDR3 contains 16 residues. Germline V gene data show CDR1 as LGHNA and CDR2 as YSLEER. Trimming shortened V by 0 bases and J by 0 bases, and 10 bases separated the two germline ends. The CDR3 is CASSQDPASSTDTQYF. CDR3 DNA: TGCGCCAGCAGCCAAGATCCGGCATCTAGCACAGATACGCAGTATTTT.

The chain links TRBV5-6 to TRBJ2-7, with TRBD2 identical over 8 bases. The germline gives CDR1 SGHDT, CDR2 YYEEEE. V lost 5 bases to trimming and J lost 2 bases; unmatched junction nucleotides: 6. This CDR3 contains 14 residues. The DNA for the CDR3 is TGTGCCAGCAGTTTTAGCGGGGCAGCCTACGAGCAGTACTTC. Residues: CASSFSGAAYEQYF.

The chain links TRBV10-1 to TRBJ2-3, with D tentatively TRBD2 (6 bases). The CDR3 sequence is 18 residues long. V shed 0 bases and J shed 2 bases, with 18 bases lying between them. Germline loops: CDR1 WNHNN, CDR2 SYGVQD (reference sequence). The CDR3 DNA sequence: TGCGCCAGCAGTGAGTCGACTCTCGTCGCGGGGTACACAGATACGCAGTATTTT. Translation gives CASSESTLVAGYTDTQYF.

J is TRBJ1-1 and V is TRBV7-3; no definite D call. Trimming shortened V by 4 bases and J by 1 base, and 7 bases separated the two germline ends. Germline assignment: CDR1 SGHTA and CDR2 FQGTGA. CDR3 length: 13 residues. As DNA, the CDR3 is TGTGCCAGCAGCTGGAACACGAACACTGAAGCTTTCTTT. Protein sequence: CASSWNTNTEAFF.

In the case of this clone: This sample also contains other DNA sequences that code for the same CDR3. The chain links TRBV28 to TRBJ1-5; 8 bases agree with TRBD1. The germline CDR1 and CDR2 sequences are MDHEN and SYDVKM. Trimming cost V 6 bases and J 6 bases; bases outside gene matches: 7. This CDR3 has 14 residues. The CDR3 spells CASSLGQGSQPQHF. The CDR3 DNA follows: TGTGCCAGCAGCCTCGGACAGGGAAGTCAGCCCCAGCATTTT.

This clone was recorded only once. The chain employs TRBV18 and TRBJ2-5, with no clear D. This CDR3 contains 13 residues. The V and J ends lost 9 bases and 5 bases respectively, with 16 bases between them. Germline lookup yields CDR1 KGHSH and CDR2 LQKENI. CDR3 region: CASSGGSYETQYF. CDR3 sequence (DNA): TGTGCCAGTTCGGGTGGTTCGTATGAGACCCAGTACTTC. Full variable domain (rest looked up from reference TRBV18 and TRBJ2-5): NAGVMQNPRHLVRRRGQEARLRCSPMKGHSHVYWYRQLPEEGLKFMVYLQKENIIDESGMPKERFSAEFPKEGPSILRIQQVVRGDSAAYFCASSGGSYETQYFGPGTRLLVL.

The chain links TRBV28 to TRBJ1-1; D is undetermined. V lost 4 bases, J lost 5 bases, and 8 bases lay in between. This CDR3 is 12 amino acids long. Germline values: CDR1 MDHEN, CDR2 SYDVKM. The DNA for the CDR3 is TGTGCCAGCAGTTATGCCGGAACTGAAGCTTTCTTT. It codes for CASSYAGTEAFF.